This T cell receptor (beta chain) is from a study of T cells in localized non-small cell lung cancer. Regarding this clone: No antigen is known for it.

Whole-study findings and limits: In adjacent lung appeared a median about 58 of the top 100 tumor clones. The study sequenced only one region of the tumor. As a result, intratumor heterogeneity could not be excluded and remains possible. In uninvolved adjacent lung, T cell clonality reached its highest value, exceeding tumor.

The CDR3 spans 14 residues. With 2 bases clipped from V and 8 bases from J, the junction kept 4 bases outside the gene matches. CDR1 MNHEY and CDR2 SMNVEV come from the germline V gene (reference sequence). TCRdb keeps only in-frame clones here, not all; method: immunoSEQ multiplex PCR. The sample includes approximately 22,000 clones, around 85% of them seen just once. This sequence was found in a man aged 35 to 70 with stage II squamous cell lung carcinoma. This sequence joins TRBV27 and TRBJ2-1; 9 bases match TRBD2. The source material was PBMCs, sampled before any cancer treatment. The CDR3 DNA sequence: TGTGCCAGCAGTTTAGCGGGAGGGCCCCATGAGCAGTTCTTC. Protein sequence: CASSLAGGPHEQFF.